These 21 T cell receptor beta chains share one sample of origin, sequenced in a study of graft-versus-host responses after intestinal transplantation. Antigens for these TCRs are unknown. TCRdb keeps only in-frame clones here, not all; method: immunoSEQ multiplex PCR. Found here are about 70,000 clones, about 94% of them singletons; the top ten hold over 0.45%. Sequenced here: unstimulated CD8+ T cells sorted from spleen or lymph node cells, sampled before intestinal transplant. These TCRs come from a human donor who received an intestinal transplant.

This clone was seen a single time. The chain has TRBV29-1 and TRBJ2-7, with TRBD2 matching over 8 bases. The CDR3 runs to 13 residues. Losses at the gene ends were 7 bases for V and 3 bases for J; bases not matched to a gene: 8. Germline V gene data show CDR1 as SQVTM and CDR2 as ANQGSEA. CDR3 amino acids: CSAGGDKYYEQYF. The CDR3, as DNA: TGCAGCGCCGGGGGGGACAAGTACTACGAGCAGTACTTC.

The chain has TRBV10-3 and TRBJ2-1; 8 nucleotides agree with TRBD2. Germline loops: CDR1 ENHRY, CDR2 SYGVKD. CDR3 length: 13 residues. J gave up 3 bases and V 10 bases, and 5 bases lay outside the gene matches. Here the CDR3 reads CASGRTLYNEQFF. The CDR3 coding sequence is TGTGCCAGCGGGAGGACGCTCTACAATGAGCAGTTCTTC.

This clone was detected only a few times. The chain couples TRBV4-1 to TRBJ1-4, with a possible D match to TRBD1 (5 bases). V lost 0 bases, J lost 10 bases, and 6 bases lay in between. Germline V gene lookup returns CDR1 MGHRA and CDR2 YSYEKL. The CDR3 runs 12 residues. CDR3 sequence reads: CASSQEGVKLFF. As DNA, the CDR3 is TGCGCCAGCAGCCAAGAGGGGGTAAAACTGTTTTTT.

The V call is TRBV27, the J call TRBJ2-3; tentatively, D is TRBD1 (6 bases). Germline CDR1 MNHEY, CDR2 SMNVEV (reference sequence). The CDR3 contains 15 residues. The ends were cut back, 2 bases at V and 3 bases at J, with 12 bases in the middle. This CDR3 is CASSLKGGRTDTQYF. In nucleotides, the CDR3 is TGTGCCAGCAGTTTAAAAGGGGGAAGAACAGATACGCAGTATTTT.

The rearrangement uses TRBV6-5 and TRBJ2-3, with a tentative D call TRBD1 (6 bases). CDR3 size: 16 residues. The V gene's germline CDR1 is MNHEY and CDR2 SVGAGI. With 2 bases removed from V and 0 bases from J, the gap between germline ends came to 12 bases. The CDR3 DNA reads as TGTGCCAGCAGTTACCTGGACAGCCCGAGCACAGATACGCAGTATTTT. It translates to CASSYLDSPSTDTQYF.

In DNA form, the CDR3 reads TGTGCCAGCCAATTCCCGGCGGGAGGCGCCTACGAGCAGTACTTC. This translates into CASQFPAGGAYEQYF. J is TRBJ2-7 and V is TRBV2; TRBD2 aligns across 8 bases. CDR3 length: 15 amino acids. J lost 2 bases, V lost 8 bases, and 11 bases had no gene match. CDR1 is SNHLY, CDR2 FYNNEI, per germline.

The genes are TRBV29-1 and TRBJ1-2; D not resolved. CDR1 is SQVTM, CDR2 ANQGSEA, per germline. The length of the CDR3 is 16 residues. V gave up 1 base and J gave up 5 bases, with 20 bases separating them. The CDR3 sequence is CSVEAVMDETLYGYTF. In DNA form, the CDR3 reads TGCAGCGTTGAAGCCGTCATGGACGAAACGCTTTATGGCTACACCTTC.

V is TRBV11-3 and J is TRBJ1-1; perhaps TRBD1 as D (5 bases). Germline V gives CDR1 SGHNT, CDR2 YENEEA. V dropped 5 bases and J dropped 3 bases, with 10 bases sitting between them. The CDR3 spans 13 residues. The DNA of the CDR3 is TGTGCCAGCAGCCCCCAGGGTGACACTGAAGCTTTCTTT. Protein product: CASSPQGDTEAFF.

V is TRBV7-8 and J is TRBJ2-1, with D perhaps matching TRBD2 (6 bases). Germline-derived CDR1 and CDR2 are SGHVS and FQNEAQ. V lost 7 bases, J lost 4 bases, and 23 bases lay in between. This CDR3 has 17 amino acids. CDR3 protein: CASTPQRAEGFYNEQFF. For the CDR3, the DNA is TGTGCCAGCACCCCCCAGCGGGCCGAGGGCTTTTACAATGAGCAGTTCTTC. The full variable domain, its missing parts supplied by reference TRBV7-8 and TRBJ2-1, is GAGVSQSPRYKVAKRGQDVALRCDPISGHVSLFWYQQALGQGPEFLTYFQNEAQLDKSGLPSDRFFAERPEGSVSTLKIQRTQQEDSAVYLCASTPQRAEGFYNEQFFGPGTRLTVL.

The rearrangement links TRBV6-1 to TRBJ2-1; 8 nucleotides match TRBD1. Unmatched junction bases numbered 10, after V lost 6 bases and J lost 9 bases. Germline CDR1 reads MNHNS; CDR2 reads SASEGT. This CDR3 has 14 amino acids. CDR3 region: CASRAGTGVSEQFF. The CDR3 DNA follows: TGTGCCAGCAGGGCCGGGACAGGTGTCAGTGAGCAGTTCTTC.

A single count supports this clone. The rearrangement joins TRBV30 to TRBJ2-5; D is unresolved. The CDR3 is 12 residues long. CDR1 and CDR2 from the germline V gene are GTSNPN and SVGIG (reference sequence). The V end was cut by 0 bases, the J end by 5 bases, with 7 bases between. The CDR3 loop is CAWSVVGETQYF. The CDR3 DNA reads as TGTGCCTGGAGTGTAGTGGGGGAGACCCAGTACTTC.

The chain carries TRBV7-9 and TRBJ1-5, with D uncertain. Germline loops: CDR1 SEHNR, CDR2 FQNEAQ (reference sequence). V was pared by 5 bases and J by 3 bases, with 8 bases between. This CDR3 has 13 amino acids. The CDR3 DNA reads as TGTGCCAGCAGCACCGGACCCAATCAGCCCCAGCATTTT. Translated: CASSTGPNQPQHF.

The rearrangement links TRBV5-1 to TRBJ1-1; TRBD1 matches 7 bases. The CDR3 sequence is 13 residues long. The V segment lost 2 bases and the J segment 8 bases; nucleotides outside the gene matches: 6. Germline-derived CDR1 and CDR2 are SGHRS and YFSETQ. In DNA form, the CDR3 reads TGCGCCAGCAGCTTCCAGGGGGGTGAAGAAGCTTTCTTT. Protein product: CASSFQGGEEAFF.

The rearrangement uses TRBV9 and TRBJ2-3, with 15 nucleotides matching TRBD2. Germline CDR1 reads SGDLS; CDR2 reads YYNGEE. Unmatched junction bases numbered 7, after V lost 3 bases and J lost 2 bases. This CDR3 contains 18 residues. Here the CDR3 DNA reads TGTGCCAGCAGCGCTGGGACTAGCGGGAGGCTTTCCACAGATACGCAGTATTTT. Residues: CASSAGTSGRLSTDTQYF.

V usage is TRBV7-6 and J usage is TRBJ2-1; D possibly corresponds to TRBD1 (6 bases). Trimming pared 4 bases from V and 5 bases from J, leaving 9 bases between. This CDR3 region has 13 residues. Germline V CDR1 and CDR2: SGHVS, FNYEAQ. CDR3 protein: CASSWTVDNEQFF. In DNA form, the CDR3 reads TGTGCCAGCAGCTGGACAGTAGACAATGAGCAGTTCTTC.

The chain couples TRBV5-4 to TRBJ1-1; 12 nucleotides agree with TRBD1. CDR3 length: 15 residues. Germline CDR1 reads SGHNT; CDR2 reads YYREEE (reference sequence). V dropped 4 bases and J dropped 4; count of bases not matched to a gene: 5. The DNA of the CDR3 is TGTGCCAGCAGCGCCCGGGACAGGGGGCTCACTGAAGCTTTCTTT. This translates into CASSARDRGLTEAFF.

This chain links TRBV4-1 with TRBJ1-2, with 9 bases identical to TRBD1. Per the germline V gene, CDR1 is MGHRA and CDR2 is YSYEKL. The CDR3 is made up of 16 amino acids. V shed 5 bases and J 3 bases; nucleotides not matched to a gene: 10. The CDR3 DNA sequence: TGCGCCAGCAGCTTGATAACAGGGGGCGCAGACTATGGCTACACCTTC. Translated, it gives CASSLITGGADYGYTF.

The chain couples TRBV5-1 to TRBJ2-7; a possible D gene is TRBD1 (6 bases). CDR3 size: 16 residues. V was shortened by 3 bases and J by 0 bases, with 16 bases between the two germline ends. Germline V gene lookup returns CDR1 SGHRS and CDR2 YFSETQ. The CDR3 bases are TGCGCCAGCAGCTCCTCAGGGGTCCCATTCTCCTACGAGCAGTACTTC. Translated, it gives CASSSSGVPFSYEQYF.

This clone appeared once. CDR3 coding DNA: TGTGCCAGCAGCTTAAAAGAGAGCAGTTCTAGCGGGAGGCAGGACTACGAGCAGTACTTC. It codes for CASSLKESSSSGRQDYEQYF. The genes are TRBV7-3 and TRBJ2-7; 11 nucleotides match TRBD2. The CDR3 spans 20 residues. The germline gives CDR1 SGHTA, CDR2 FQGTGA. V was clipped by 1 base and J by 3 bases; unmatched bases: 17.

This CDR3 is CASSRGIRAFF. The CDR3 nucleotides are TGTGCCAGTAGTAGGGGTATCCGAGCTTTCTTT. The chain employs TRBV19 and TRBJ1-1; D gene unclear. This CDR3 is 11 amino acids long. V was trimmed by 4 bases and J by 10 bases, leaving 10 bases between them. Per germline, CDR1 LNHDA and CDR2 SQIVND (reference sequence).

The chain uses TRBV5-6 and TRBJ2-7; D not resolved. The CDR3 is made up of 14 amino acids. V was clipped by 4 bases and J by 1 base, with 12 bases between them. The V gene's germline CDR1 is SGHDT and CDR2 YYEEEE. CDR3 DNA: TGTGCCAGCAGCACCGACGGCAATTCCTACGAGCAGTACTTC. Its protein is CASSTDGNSYEQYF.